The rows below give T cell receptor beta chains drawn from one sample of a study of cytomegalovirus exposure and HLA in healthy donors. Sequencing was performed with immunoSEQ multiplex PCR; in TCRdb, only in-frame clones are kept and a portion is missing. The sample records nearly 110,000 clones, approximately 79% being singletons. The specimen was PBMCs. These receptor sequences come from a woman in her 40s in good health and CMV-seropositive. CDR3s include the opening cysteine and the closing phenylalanine or tryptophan. D genes are given only for firm matches. Size tells how often a clone was seen (once, few, many) or the class of an expanded clone, and some rows leave it out.

clone size: few
CDR3 length: 15
V gene: TRBV11-2
J gene: TRBJ1-1
D gene: TRBD1
CDR3 protein: CASTQQPGGRTEAFF
CDR3 DNA: TGTGCCAGCACCCAACAGCCAGGGGGACGGACTGAAGCTTTCTTT

clone size: NA
CDR3 length: 16
V gene: TRBV14
J gene: TRBJ1-4
D gene: NA
CDR3 protein: CASSQDRIADAEKLFF
CDR3 DNA: TGTGCCAGCAGCCAAGATCGTATAGCGGACGCTGAAAAACTGTTTTTT

clone size: once
CDR3 length: 19
V gene: TRBV14
J gene: TRBJ1-1
D gene: NA
CDR3 protein: CASSQELLGDTLKNTEAFF
CDR3 DNA: TGTGCCAGCAGCCAAGAGTTACTCGGGGACACCCTAAAGAACACTGAAGCTTTCTTT

clone size: NA
CDR3 length: 15
V gene: TRBV10-1
J gene: TRBJ2-2
D gene: TRBD2
CDR3 protein: CAAKGTSGGTGELFF
CDR3 DNA: TGCGCAGCGAAAGGGACTAGCGGGGGAACCGGGGAGCTGTTTTTT

clone size: once
CDR3 length: 14
V gene: TRBV18
J gene: TRBJ1-5
D gene: NA
CDR3 protein: CASSTEVRGQPQHF
CDR3 DNA: TGTGCCAGCTCCACCGAGGTACGAGGTCAGCCCCAGCATTTT

clone size: once
CDR3 length: 16
V gene: TRBV7-6
J gene: TRBJ2-2
D gene: TRBD2
CDR3 protein: CASSGRGVMNTGELFF
CDR3 DNA: TGTGCCAGCAGCGGGCGGGGGGTTATGAACACCGGGGAGCTGTTTTTT

clone size: once
CDR3 length: 15
V gene: TRBV4-2
J gene: TRBJ1-1
D gene: NA
CDR3 protein: CASSQEWAGNTEAFF
CDR3 DNA: TGTGCCAGCAGCCAAGAGTGGGCAGGGAACACTGAAGCTTTCTTT

clone size: NA
CDR3 length: 18
V gene: TRBV7-2
J gene: TRBJ1-5
D gene: TRBD1
CDR3 protein: CASSARDRVRLVNQPQHF
CDR3 DNA: TGTGCCAGCAGCGCCCGGGACAGGGTACGTTTGGTGAATCAGCCCCAGCATTTT

clone size: NA
CDR3 length: 16
V gene: TRBV5-1
J gene: TRBJ2-2
D gene: TRBD2
CDR3 protein: CASSNPGLAAAGELFF
CDR3 DNA: TGCGCCAGCAGCAACCCGGGACTAGCGGCGGCCGGGGAGCTGTTTTTT

clone size: once
CDR3 length: 14
V gene: TRBV19
J gene: TRBJ2-1
D gene: TRBD1
CDR3 protein: CASRTGGPYNEQFF
CDR3 DNA: TGTGCCAGCAGGACAGGGGGTCCCTACAATGAGCAGTTCTTC

clone size: few
CDR3 length: 14
V gene: TRBV5-1
J gene: TRBJ1-2
D gene: NA
CDR3 protein: CASSFSGQAYGYTF
CDR3 DNA: TGCGCCAGCAGCTTTTCAGGGCAGGCCTATGGCTACACCTTC

clone size: NA
CDR3 length: 14
V gene: TRBV27
J gene: TRBJ1-5
D gene: TRBD1
CDR3 protein: CASRPQQGIQPQHF
CDR3 DNA: TGTGCCAGCAGGCCACAACAGGGGATCCAGCCCCAGCATTTT

clone size: NA
CDR3 length: 16
V gene: TRBV5-1
J gene: TRBJ2-1
D gene: TRBD2
CDR3 protein: CASSLAGGQSYNEQFF
CDR3 DNA: TGCGCCAGCAGCCTAGCGGGGGGCCAATCCTACAATGAGCAGTTCTTC

clone size: NA
CDR3 length: 12
V gene: TRBV7-2
J gene: TRBJ2-7
D gene: NA
CDR3 protein: CASSLRGIEQYF
CDR3 DNA: TGTGCCAGCAGCTTACGGGGAATCGAGCAGTACTTC

clone size: NA
CDR3 length: 13
V gene: TRBV5-1
J gene: TRBJ1-2
D gene: NA
CDR3 protein: CASSSGAGYGYTF
CDR3 DNA: TGCGCCAGCAGCTCAGGGGCTGGCTATGGCTACACCTTC

clone size: few
CDR3 length: 16
V gene: TRBV4-1
J gene: TRBJ2-1
D gene: TRBD1
CDR3 protein: CASSQPDRAPYNEQFF
CDR3 DNA: TGCGCCAGCAGCCAACCGGACAGGGCCCCCTACAATGAGCAGTTCTTC

clone size: NA
CDR3 length: 16
V gene: TRBV7-9
J gene: TRBJ2-1
D gene: TRBD1
CDR3 protein: CASSLSSGTGGHEQFF
CDR3 DNA: TGTGCCAGCAGCTTATCGAGTGGGACAGGGGGACATGAGCAGTTCTTC

clone size: NA
CDR3 length: 14
V gene: TRBV7-2
J gene: TRBJ1-2
D gene: NA
CDR3 protein: CASSARGGNYGYTF
CDR3 DNA: TGTGCCAGCAGCGCAAGAGGAGGGAACTATGGCTACACCTTC

clone size: NA
CDR3 length: 14
V gene: TRBV7-2
J gene: TRBJ1-2
D gene: TRBD1
CDR3 protein: CASSPGQGIYGYTF
CDR3 DNA: TGTGCCAGCAGCCCCGGACAGGGTATCTATGGCTACACCTTC

clone size: few
CDR3 length: 15
V gene: TRBV27
J gene: TRBJ1-5
D gene: TRBD1
CDR3 protein: CASSLSGTGNQPQHF
CDR3 DNA: TGTGCCAGCAGTTTATCGGGGACAGGGAATCAGCCCCAGCATTTT

clone size: NA
CDR3 length: 15
V gene: TRBV5-8
J gene: TRBJ1-1
D gene: NA
CDR3 protein: CASSLLRRGRGEAFF
CDR3 DNA: TGTGCCAGCAGCTTGTTGCGCAGGGGAAGGGGTGAAGCTTTCTTT

clone size: NA
CDR3 length: 15
V gene: TRBV2
J gene: TRBJ2-3
D gene: NA
CDR3 protein: CASTLLSGYTDTQYF
CDR3 DNA: TGTGCCAGCACCCTGCTGTCGGGTTACACAGATACGCAGTATTTT

clone size: NA
CDR3 length: 17
V gene: TRBV7-2
J gene: TRBJ2-7
D gene: TRBD2
CDR3 protein: CASRGPGLAGGIYEQYF
CDR3 DNA: TGTGCCAGCAGAGGCCCGGGACTAGCGGGGGGGATCTACGAGCAGTACTTC

clone size: few
CDR3 length: 16
V gene: TRBV28
J gene: TRBJ1-5
D gene: TRBD1
CDR3 protein: CASKFHRGYRNQPQHF
CDR3 DNA: TGTGCCAGCAAATTTCACAGGGGGTATCGCAATCAGCCCCAGCATTTT